Listed here are 2 T cell receptor beta chains from one sample, sequenced in a study of early T cells in non-severe SARS-CoV-2 infection. TCRdb fed the 5' RACE reads into MiXCR, producing one record per CDR3 protein. Of some 83,000 distinct CDR3 sequences in the sample, more than 9% were seen once. The material was whole blood, obtained at baseline. These receptors were obtained from an adult who was a healthcare worker with PCR-confirmed SARS-CoV-2 infection or an uninfected control (not recorded which).

This chain links TRBV7-9 with TRBJ2-1; 7 nucleotides agree with TRBD2. CDR3 length: 14 residues. Germline V CDR1 and CDR2: SEHNR, FQNEAQ (reference sequence). The CDR3 DNA follows: TGTGCTAGCGGGTTCTCAGGGCAGTACAATGAGCAGTTCTTC. Encoded protein: CASGFSGQYNEQFF.

This clonotype appeared a few times. The chain combines TRBV12-3 or TRBV12-4 with TRBJ2-5; D possibly corresponds to TRBD1 (5 bases). Trimming stripped 8 bases from V and 7 bases from J, with 20 bases between. CDR3 size: 14 residues. The CDR3 coding sequence is TGTGCCAGCTTAGGGGCTGGGCGAGGCGGGACCCAGTACTTC. Translated, it gives CASLGAGRGGTQYF.